The 23 T cell receptor beta chains presented below share a single source sample, sequenced in a study of T-cell reconstitution after alpha-beta-depleted transplantation in children. Preparation of the TCRbeta library was carried out with unique molecular identifiers. Via MiXCR, TCRdb re-called the PCR reads, giving one row per CDR3 protein. The sample lists approximately 800,000 distinct CDR3 sequences, about 16% occurring once. The sample in question was PBMCs, mostly from graft donor cells, obtained 360 days after TCRalphabeta/CD19-depleted stem cell transplant. The receptors stem from a male patient aged 5 to 17 who had a stem cell transplant for acute lymphoblastic leukemia, so the T cells may come from the graft donor.

This clonotype has only a few counts. The J gene is TRBJ2-5, the V gene TRBV12-3 or TRBV12-4, with D perhaps matching TRBD2 (5 bases). The CDR3 has 13 amino acids. Trimming stripped 1 base from V and 8 bases from J, with 11 bases between. The CDR3 here is CASSLGGRSTQYF. In DNA, the CDR3 is TGTGCCAGCAGTTTAGGAGGGCGGTCTACCCAGTACTTC.

The V call is TRBV3-1, the J call TRBJ1-6, with D perhaps TRBD1 (6 bases). V was cut by 1 base and J by 11 bases, with 6 bases left in between. Germline CDR1 LGHDT, CDR2 YNNKEL (reference sequence). This CDR3 contains 12 residues. This chain's CDR3 is CASSQGGPPLHF. The CDR3 DNA reads as TGTGCCAGCAGCCAAGGGGGGCCACCCCTCCACTTT.

This clonotype has only a few counts. The rearrangement links TRBV5-6 to TRBJ1-5; 12 bases match TRBD1. Germline trimming cut 4 bases from V and 6 bases from J; bases unmatched to any gene: 5. The CDR3 contains 15 residues. Germline V CDR1 and CDR2: SGHDT, YYEEEE. The CDR3 reads CASSRDRGRGQPQHF. CDR3 nucleotide sequence: TGTGCCAGCAGCCGGGACAGGGGGCGCGGTCAGCCCCAGCATTTT. Drawing the rest from reference TRBV5-6 and TRBJ1-5, the complete variable domain is DAGVTQSPTHLIKTRGQQVTLRCSPKSGHDTVSWYQQALGQGPQFIFQYYEEEERQRGNFPDRFSGHQFPNYSSELNVNALLLGDSALYLCASSRDRGRGQPQHFGDGTRLSIL.

This clonotype was detected many times. V and J are TRBV20-1 and TRBJ1-4, with 8 bases that match TRBD1. Per the germline V gene, CDR1 is DFQATT and CDR2 is SNEGSKA (reference sequence). V shed 0 bases and J 8 bases; nucleotides not matched to a gene: 2. This CDR3 is 13 amino acids long. The CDR3 coding sequence is TGCAGTGCTAGAGAACAGGGGGACGAAAAACTGTTTTTT. It specifies CSAREQGDEKLFF.

This chain connects TRBV24-1 to TRBJ1-1; no definite D call. The V gene's germline CDR1 is KGHDR and CDR2 SFDVKD. V was pared by 5 bases and J by 4 bases, with 10 bases between. This CDR3 region has 13 residues. The CDR3 nucleotides read TGTGCCACCAGTGGCGGGGTGAGCACTGAAGCTTTCTTT. Protein: CATSGGVSTEAFF.

This clonotype has more than one count but fewer than ten. Here the CDR3 DNA reads TGTGCCAGCAGCTTGGGGTATTCTAGCACAGATACGCAGTATTTT. Translating gives CASSLGYSSTDTQYF. The chain recombines TRBV27 with TRBJ2-3; D ambiguous. The CDR3 runs to 15 residues. CDR1 MNHEY and CDR2 SMNVEV come from the germline V gene (reference sequence). The V and J ends lost 6 bases and 0 bases respectively, with 13 bases between them.

The chain links TRBV19 to TRBJ2-1; 8 bases line up with TRBD2. With 5 bases clipped from V and 1 base from J, the junction kept 13 bases outside the gene matches. CDR1 is LNHDA, CDR2 SQIVND, per germline (reference sequence). There are 18 residues in the CDR3. The CDR3 protein is CASSFLPLVAGSYNEQFF. CDR3 nucleotide sequence: TGTGCCAGTAGTTTCCTACCCCTGGTAGCGGGGTCCTACAATGAGCAGTTCTTC.

This clonotype was seen a handful of times. The rearrangement links TRBV7-6 to TRBJ1-5; perhaps TRBD1 as D (6 bases). In germline, CDR1 is SGHVS, CDR2 FNYEAQ. Trimming stripped 5 bases from V and 4 bases from J, with 15 bases between. The CDR3 extends over 15 amino acids. The CDR3 sequence: CASSPTGGLNQPQHF. The CDR3 nucleotides read TGTGCCAGCAGCCCGACAGGCGGCTTAAATCAGCCCCAGCATTTT.

This clonotype was found a few times. The chain links TRBV4-1 to TRBJ1-5; TRBD1 is a possible D gene (6 bases). The CDR3 extends over 15 amino acids. Germline-derived CDR1 and CDR2 are MGHRA and YSYEKL. Trimming cost V 1 base and J 6 bases, with 13 bases left between them. The chain's CDR3 is CASSQGAGAGQPQHF. The CDR3 bases are TGCGCCAGCAGCCAAGGGGCAGGGGCCGGTCAGCCCCAGCATTTT.

The V and J genes are TRBV15 and TRBJ2-1; 9 bases agree with TRBD2. The trim removed 3 bases at V and 9 bases at J, leaving 9 bases unmatched. Germline V gene data show CDR1 as LNHNV and CDR2 as YYDKDF (reference sequence). This CDR3 comprises 15 residues. The CDR3 region has the DNA TGTGCCACCAGCAGGGCTGGGACTAGCTCCGGTGAGCAGTTCTTC. Residues: CATSRAGTSSGEQFF.

This clonotype showed up many times. The chain carries TRBV5-1 and TRBJ2-3, with 9 positions matching TRBD1. Germline V gene data show CDR1 as SGHRS and CDR2 as YFSETQ. The CDR3 contains 14 residues. With 5 bases clipped from V and 5 bases from J, the junction kept 6 bases outside the gene matches. CDR3 nucleotides: TGCGCCAGCAGGCTACAGGGGGCGGGAGATACGCAGTATTTT. Protein sequence: CASRLQGAGDTQYF.

This clonotype was picked up many times. The rearrangement joins TRBV5-5 to TRBJ2-1; 9 bases are shared with TRBD2. CDR3 size: 16 residues. Germline CDR1 SGHKS, CDR2 YYEKEE (reference sequence). V gave up 4 bases and J gave up 0 bases; unmatched junction bases: 5. Here the CDR3 DNA reads TGTGCCAGCAGCACGGGACTAGCTAGCTCCTACAATGAGCAGTTCTTC. It translates to CASSTGLASSYNEQFF.

The chain combines TRBV4-1 with TRBJ2-1, with no clear D. Germline CDR1 reads MGHRA; CDR2 reads YSYEKL. V gave up 1 base and J gave up 6 bases, with 4 bases separating them. The CDR3 covers 12 residues. The CDR3 here is CASSQVTNEQFF. The DNA for the CDR3 is TGCGCCAGCAGCCAAGTGACCAATGAGCAGTTCTTC.

The chain joins TRBV12-3 or TRBV12-4 to TRBJ2-1, with D uncertain. The CDR3 loop spans 18 amino acids. The germline V and J ends were trimmed by 3 bases and 0 bases, with 18 bases remaining between them. CDR3 sequence (DNA): TGTGCCAGCAGTTTGGTCCTCCGCCTGTCCAGCTCCTACAATGAGCAGTTCTTC. Protein sequence: CASSLVLRLSSSYNEQFF.

At least ten counts were recorded for this clonotype. The J gene is TRBJ2-5, the V gene TRBV10-3; weak D call: TRBD2 (5 bases). CDR1 is ENHRY, CDR2 SYGVKD, per germline. The CDR3 loop spans 13 amino acids. The V and J ends lost 7 bases and 1 base respectively, with 10 bases between them. CDR3 sequence reads: CAINLTSQETQYF. The CDR3 region has the DNA TGTGCCATCAATTTAACTAGCCAAGAGACCCAGTACTTC.

This clonotype has just one count. The CDR3 DNA is TGTGCCAGCAGTTTAGGCCAGGCAGGGATGGGGAGGGAGCAGTACTTC. Translated, it gives CASSLGQAGMGREQYF. The chain is built from TRBV27 and TRBJ2-7; the D gene is possibly TRBD2 (6 bases). The V gene's germline CDR1 is MNHEY and CDR2 SMNVEV (reference sequence). The CDR3 has 16 amino acids. Trimming took 2 bases from V and 7 from J, leaving 21 bases between them.

In its sample, this clonotype was seen a few times. The rearrangement links TRBV7-9 to TRBJ2-7; the match to TRBD1 covers 7 bases. Germline assignment: CDR1 SEHNR and CDR2 FQNEAQ (reference sequence). Losses at the gene ends were 5 bases for V and 4 bases for J; bases not matched to a gene: 5. The CDR3 totals 13 residues. The CDR3 is CASSGDRAYEQYF. DNA for the CDR3: TGTGCCAGCAGCGGTGACAGGGCTTACGAGCAGTACTTC.

This clonotype has more than one count but fewer than ten. J is TRBJ2-7 and V is TRBV5-1, with TRBD2 matching over 13 bases. The CDR3 consists of 16 residues. Germline V lookup: CDR1 SGHRS, CDR2 YFSETQ. The ends lost 0 bases at V and 6 bases at J; junction bases unmatched: 6. The DNA of the CDR3 is TGCGCCAGCAGCTTGGAGGCTGGACTAGCGGGAGCCGAGCAGTACTTC. The encoded protein is CASSLEAGLAGAEQYF.

The CDR3 region has the DNA TGTGCCAGCGCCCCCCTAGCGGGAGGGCTCAATGAGCAGTTCTTC. It is translated as CASAPLAGGLNEQFF. The V call is TRBV6-1, the J call TRBJ2-1; 12 bases agree with TRBD2. Looked up from germline, CDR1 is MNHNS and CDR2 is SASEGT. This CDR3 comprises 15 residues. J gave up 6 bases and V 8 bases, and 8 bases lay outside the gene matches.

This chain joins TRBV5-1 and TRBJ2-2; D unclear. Germline lookup yields CDR1 SGHRS and CDR2 YFSETQ. Deletions cut 0 bases from V and 6 bases from J, with 12 bases between. CDR3 length: 15 amino acids. CDR3 sequence: CASSLEPRRSGELFF. As DNA, the CDR3 is TGCGCCAGCAGCTTGGAACCCCGTCGTTCCGGGGAGCTGTTTTTT.

The gene calls are TRBV7-3 and TRBJ2-3, with 13 bases identical to TRBD2. Unmatched junction bases numbered 7, after V lost 5 bases and J lost 2 bases. Germline CDR1 reads SGHTA; CDR2 reads FQGTGA. CDR3 length: 17 amino acids. This CDR3 is CASSLGTSGEVTDTQYF. The CDR3 nucleotides are TGTGCCAGCAGCCTAGGGACTAGCGGGGAAGTCACAGATACGCAGTATTTT.

This clonotype occurred many times. This sequence joins TRBV12-3 or TRBV12-4 and TRBJ2-1; 13 bases line up with TRBD2. With 4 bases clipped from V and 3 bases from J, the junction kept 6 bases outside the gene matches. The CDR3 consists of 17 residues. This CDR3 is CASSSPTSGGSYNEQFF. CDR3 nucleotide sequence: TGTGCCAGCAGTTCACCGACTAGCGGGGGGAGCTACAATGAGCAGTTCTTC.

This clonotype was seen a handful of times. The genes are TRBV5-5 and TRBJ2-2; 12 bases are shared with TRBD2. Germline lookup yields CDR1 SGHKS and CDR2 YYEKEE (reference sequence). The trim removed 4 bases at V and 9 bases at J, leaving 10 bases unmatched. This CDR3 comprises 16 residues. The CDR3: CASSLLLAGGDRELFF. The DNA for the CDR3 is TGTGCCAGCAGCCTCCTCCTAGCGGGAGGGGACCGGGAGCTGTTTTTT.